This record concerns one T cell receptor (beta chain) sequence. Its antigen remains unidentified. The PCR employed 60 Vbeta primers together with 13 Jbeta primers. Sequenced by immunoSEQ multiplex PCR; TCRdb stores in-frame clones only, minus some. This listing includes about 210,000 clones. There are 14 residues in the CDR3. Per the germline V gene, CDR1 is SGHRS and CDR2 is YFSETQ. V lost 0 bases, J lost 4 bases, and 10 bases lay in between. These data belong to a study of cytomegalovirus exposure and HLA in healthy donors. Study-wide results and limits: TCR beta sequences reportedly predicted most subjects' HLA-A and HLA-B alleles accurately.

This sequence joins TRBV5-1 and TRBJ1-2; tentatively, D is TRBD1 (6 bases). The clonotype was recovered from a woman in her twenties or thirties in good health and CMV-seropositive. Sample: PBMCs. CDR3 protein: CASSLAGAPYGYTF. CDR3 coding DNA: TGCGCCAGCAGCTTGGCAGGGGCTCCCTATGGCTACACCTTC.